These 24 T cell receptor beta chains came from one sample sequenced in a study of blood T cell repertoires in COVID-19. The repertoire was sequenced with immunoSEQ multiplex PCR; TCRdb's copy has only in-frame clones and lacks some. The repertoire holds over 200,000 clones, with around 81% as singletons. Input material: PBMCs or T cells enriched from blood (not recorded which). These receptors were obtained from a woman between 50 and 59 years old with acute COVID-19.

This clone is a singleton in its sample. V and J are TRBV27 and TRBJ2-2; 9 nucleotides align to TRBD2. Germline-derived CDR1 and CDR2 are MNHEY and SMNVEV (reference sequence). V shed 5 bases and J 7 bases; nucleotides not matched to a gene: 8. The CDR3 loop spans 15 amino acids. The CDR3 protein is CASSPRLAAGGELFF. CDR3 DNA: TGTGCCAGCAGTCCACGACTAGCGGCGGGCGGGGAGCTGTTTTTT.

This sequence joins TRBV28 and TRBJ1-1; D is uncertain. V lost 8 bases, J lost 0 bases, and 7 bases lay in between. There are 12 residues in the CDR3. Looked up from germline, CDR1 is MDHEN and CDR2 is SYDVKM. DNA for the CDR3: TGTGCCAGCGCCAGGCTGAACACTGAAGCTTTCTTT. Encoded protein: CASARLNTEAFF.

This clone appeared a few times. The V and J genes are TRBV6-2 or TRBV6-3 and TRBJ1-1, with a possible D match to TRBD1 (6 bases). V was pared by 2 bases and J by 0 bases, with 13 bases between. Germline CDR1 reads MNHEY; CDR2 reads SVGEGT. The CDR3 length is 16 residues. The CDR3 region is CASSYDRQDLNTEAFF. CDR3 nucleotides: TGTGCCAGCAGTTACGATCGACAGGACTTGAACACTGAAGCTTTCTTT.

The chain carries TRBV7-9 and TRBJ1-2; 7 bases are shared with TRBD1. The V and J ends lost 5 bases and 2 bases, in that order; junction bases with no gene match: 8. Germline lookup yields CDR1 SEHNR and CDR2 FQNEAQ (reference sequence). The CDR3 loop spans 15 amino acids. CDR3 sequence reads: CASSQNDRANYGYTF. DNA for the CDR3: TGTGCCAGCAGCCAAAATGACAGGGCAAACTATGGCTACACCTTC.

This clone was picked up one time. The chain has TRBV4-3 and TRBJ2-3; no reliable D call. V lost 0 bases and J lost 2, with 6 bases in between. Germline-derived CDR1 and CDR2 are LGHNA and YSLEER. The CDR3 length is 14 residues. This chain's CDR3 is CASSQDRHTDTQYF. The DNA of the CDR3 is TGCGCCAGCAGCCAAGACAGGCACACAGATACGCAGTATTTT.

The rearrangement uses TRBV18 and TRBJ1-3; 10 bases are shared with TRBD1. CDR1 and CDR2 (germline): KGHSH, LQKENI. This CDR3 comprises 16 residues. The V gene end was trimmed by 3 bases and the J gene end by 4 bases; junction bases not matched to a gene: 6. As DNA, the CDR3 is TGTGCCAGCTCACCTCCGGGACAGGGGTCCGGAAACACCATATATTTT. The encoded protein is CASSPPGQGSGNTIYF.

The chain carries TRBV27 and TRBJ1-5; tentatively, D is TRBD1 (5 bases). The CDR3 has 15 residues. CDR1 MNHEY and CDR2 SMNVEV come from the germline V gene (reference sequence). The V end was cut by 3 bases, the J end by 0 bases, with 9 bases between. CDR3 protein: CASSFQGGSNQPQHF. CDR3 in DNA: TGTGCCAGCAGTTTTCAGGGCGGTAGCAATCAGCCCCAGCATTTT.

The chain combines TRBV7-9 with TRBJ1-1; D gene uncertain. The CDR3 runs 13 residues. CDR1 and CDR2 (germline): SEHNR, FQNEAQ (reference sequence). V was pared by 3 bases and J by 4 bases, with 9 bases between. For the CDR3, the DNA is TGTGCCAGCAGCTTGGAGGTTGGCACTGAAGCTTTCTTT. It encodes CASSLEVGTEAFF.

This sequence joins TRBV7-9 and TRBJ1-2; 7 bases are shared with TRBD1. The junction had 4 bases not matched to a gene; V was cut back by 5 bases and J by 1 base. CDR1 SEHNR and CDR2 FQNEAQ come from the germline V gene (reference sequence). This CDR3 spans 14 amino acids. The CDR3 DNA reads TGTGCCAGCAGCCCCGGACAGGTTAACTATGGCTACACCTTC. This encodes CASSPGQVNYGYTF.

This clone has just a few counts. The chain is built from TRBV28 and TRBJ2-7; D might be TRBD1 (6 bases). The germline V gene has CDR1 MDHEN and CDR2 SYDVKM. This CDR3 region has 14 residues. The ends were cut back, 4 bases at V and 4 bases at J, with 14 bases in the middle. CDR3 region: CASSSLRGFYEQYF. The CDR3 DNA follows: TGTGCCAGCAGTTCGTTGAGGGGGTTTTACGAGCAGTACTTC. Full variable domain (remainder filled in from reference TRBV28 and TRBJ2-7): DVKVTQSSRYLVKRTGEKVFLECVQDMDHENMFWYRQDPGLGLRLIYFSYDVKMKEKGDIPEGYSVSREKKERFSLILESASTNQTSMYLCASSSLRGFYEQYFGPGTRLTVT.

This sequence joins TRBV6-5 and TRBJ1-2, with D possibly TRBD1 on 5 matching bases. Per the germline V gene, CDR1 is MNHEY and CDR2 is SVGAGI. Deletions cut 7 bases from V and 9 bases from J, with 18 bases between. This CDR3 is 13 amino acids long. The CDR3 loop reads CASTGHSKESYTF. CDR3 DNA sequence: TGTGCCAGCACCGGACATAGTAAAGAAAGCTACACCTTC.

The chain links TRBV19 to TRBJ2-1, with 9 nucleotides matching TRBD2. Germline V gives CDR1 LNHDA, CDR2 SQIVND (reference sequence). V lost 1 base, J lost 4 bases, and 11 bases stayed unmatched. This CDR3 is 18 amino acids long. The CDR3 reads CASSIGPYSGRGYNEQFF. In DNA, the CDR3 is TGTGCCAGTAGTATAGGCCCCTATAGCGGGAGAGGGTACAATGAGCAGTTCTTC.

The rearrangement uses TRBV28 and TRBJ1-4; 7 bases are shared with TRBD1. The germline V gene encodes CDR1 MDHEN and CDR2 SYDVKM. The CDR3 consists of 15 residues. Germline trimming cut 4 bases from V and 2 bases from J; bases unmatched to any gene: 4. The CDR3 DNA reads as TGTGCCAGCAGTTCTGGGACAGCTACTAATGAAAAACTGTTTTTT. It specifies CASSSGTATNEKLFF.

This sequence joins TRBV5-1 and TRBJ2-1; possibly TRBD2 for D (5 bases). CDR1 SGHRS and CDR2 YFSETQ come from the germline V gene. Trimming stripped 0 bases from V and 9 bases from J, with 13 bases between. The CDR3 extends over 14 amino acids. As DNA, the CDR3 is TGCGCCAGCAGCTTGGTTGTAGGCGGGTCTGAGCAGTTCTTC. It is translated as CASSLVVGGSEQFF.

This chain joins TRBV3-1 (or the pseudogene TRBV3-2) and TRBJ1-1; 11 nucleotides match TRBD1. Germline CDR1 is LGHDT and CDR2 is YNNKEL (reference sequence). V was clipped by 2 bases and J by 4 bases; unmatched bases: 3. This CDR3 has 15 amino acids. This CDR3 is CASSQLGQGGTEAFF. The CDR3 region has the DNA TGTGCCAGCAGCCAATTGGGACAGGGGGGCACTGAAGCTTTCTTT.

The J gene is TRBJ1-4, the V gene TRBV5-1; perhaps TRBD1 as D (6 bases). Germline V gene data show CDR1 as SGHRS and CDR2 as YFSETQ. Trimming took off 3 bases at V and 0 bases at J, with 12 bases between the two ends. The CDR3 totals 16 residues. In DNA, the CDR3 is TGCGCCAGCAGCTATGACAGGATGGCAACTAATGAAAAACTGTTTTTT. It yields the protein CASSYDRMATNEKLFF.

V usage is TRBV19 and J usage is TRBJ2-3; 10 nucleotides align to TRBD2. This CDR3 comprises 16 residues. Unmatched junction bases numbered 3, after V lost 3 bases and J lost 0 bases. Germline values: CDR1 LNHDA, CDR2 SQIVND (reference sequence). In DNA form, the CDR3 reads TGTGCCAGTAGTATCGGACTAGCGGCCAGCACAGATACGCAGTATTTT. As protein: CASSIGLAASTDTQYF.

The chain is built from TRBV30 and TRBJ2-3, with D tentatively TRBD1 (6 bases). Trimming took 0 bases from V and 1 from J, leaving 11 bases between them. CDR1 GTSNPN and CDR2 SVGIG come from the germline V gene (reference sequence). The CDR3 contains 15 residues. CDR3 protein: CAWSVLTGRTDTQYF. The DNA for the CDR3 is TGTGCCTGGAGTGTACTGACAGGCCGCACAGATACGCAGTATTTT.

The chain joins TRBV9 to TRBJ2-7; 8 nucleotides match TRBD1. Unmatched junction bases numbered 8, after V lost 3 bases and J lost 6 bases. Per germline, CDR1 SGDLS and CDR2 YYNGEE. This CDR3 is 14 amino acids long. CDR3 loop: CASSAGTGLFEQYF. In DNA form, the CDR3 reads TGTGCCAGCAGCGCAGGGACAGGTTTGTTCGAGCAGTACTTC.

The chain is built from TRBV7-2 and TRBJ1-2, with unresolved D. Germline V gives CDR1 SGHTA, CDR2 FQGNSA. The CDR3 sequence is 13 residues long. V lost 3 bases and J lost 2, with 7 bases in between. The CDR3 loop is CASSFRQNYGYTF. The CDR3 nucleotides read TGTGCCAGCAGCTTTCGACAAAACTATGGCTACACCTTC.

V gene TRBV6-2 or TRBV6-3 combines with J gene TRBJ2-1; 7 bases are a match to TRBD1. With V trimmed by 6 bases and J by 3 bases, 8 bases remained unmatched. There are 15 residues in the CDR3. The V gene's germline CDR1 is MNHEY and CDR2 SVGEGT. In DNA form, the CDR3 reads TGTGCCAGCAGCTCCGGGACAGCGAGCTACAATGAGCAGTTCTTC. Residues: CASSSGTASYNEQFF.

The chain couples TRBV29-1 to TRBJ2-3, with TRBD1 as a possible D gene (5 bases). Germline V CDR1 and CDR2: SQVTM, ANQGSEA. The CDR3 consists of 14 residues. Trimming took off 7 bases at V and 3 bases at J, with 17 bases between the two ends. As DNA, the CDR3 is TGCAGCGCTATACGGCAGGGTCGGACAGATACGCAGTATTTT. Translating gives CSAIRQGRTDTQYF.

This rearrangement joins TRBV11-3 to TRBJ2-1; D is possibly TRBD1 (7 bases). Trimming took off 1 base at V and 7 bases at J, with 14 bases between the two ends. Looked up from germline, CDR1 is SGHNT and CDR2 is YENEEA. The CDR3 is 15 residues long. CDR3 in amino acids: CASSLGRRGENEQFF. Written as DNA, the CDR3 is TGTGCCAGCAGCTTAGGACGCAGGGGGGAAAATGAGCAGTTCTTC.

The CDR3 nucleotides are TGTGCCAGCAGTCAAGGGACAGGGAGAAAGTTTTTT. Encoded protein: CASSQGTGRKFF. This rearrangement joins TRBV12-3 or TRBV12-4 to TRBJ1-4, with 9 bases fitting TRBD1. Losses at the gene ends were 5 bases for V and 16 bases for J; bases not matched to a gene: 8. The CDR3 is 12 amino acids.